This TCR beta chain is from a study of blood T cells in healthy people across ages. Across the whole study: Roughly one uniquely barcoded beta molecule per two T cells was captured. General observations from the study: Expanded clonotype changes were possibly confounded by unknown donor CMV status. Samples with more naive T cells showed higher observed beta diversity.

The table lists this clonotype with many counts. The antigen remains unidentified. The CDR3 runs 15 residues. V lost 6 bases to trimming and J lost 5 bases; unmatched junction nucleotides: 7. CDR1 is MNHEY and CDR2 is SVGAGI in the germline V gene. Together with a sample-barcoded 5' primer, a J-beta primer mix was included in a second PCR lasting about 6 to 11 cycles. Using its own MiXCR run on the 5' RACE reads, TCRdb lists one record per CDR3 protein. In the table there are 1.5 million to 2 million distinct CDR3 sequences, 28% of which are singletons. No fewer than 5.5 micrograms of total RNA were isolated from every sample.

The sequencing input was blood. The chain links TRBV6-5 to TRBJ2-1; 10 bases align to TRBD2. This clonotype was sampled from a woman aged 25 to 39 in good health. CDR3 DNA: TGTGCCAGCAGATATTCTAGCGGGGGCAACAATGAGCAGTTCTTC. Protein product: CASRYSSGGNNEQFF.